A single sample gave rise to the 18 T cell receptor beta chains below, sequenced in a study of T cells after yellow fever vaccination. TCRdb re-derived calls from the 5' RACE reads in MiXCR, one entry per CDR3 protein. The repertoire holds 500,000 to 650,000 distinct CDR3 sequences, with less than 20% as singletons. Here the sequenced sample was PBMCs, taken roughly 5 days after the first yellow fever vaccination. Receptor source: a man younger than 30 who received the YFV17D yellow fever vaccine.

This clonotype occurred many times. V and J are TRBV25-1 and TRBJ2-7; D may be TRBD1 or TRBD2 (5 bases each). This CDR3 is built from 14 residues. V lost 4 bases and J lost 6, with 16 bases in between. Germline CDR1 MGHDK, CDR2 SYGVNS. Here the CDR3 DNA reads TGTGCCAGCAGTGGGGACGCGGTACCCTCCGAGCAGTACGTC. Amino acid sequence: CASSGDAVPSEQYV.

CDR3 sequence: CASSQVAAMEGYGYTF. CDR3 DNA: TGCGCCAGCAGCCAAGTGGCCGCCATGGAGGGCTATGGCTACACCTTC. This chain links TRBV4-3 with TRBJ1-2; no firm D call. The CDR3 loop spans 16 amino acids. From germline, CDR1 is LGHNA and CDR2 YSLEER. The ends were cut back, 1 base at V and 4 bases at J, with 16 bases in the middle.

This clonotype was seen more than once but under ten times. V and J are TRBV9 and TRBJ2-7, with 7 bases that match TRBD2. Germline trimming cut 0 bases from V and 2 bases from J; bases unmatched to any gene: 5. Per the germline V gene, CDR1 is SGDLS and CDR2 is YYNGEE. This CDR3 spans 15 amino acids. The CDR3 region is CASSVEGLPTYEQYF. The CDR3 nucleotides are TGTGCCAGCAGCGTAGAGGGACTACCAACCTACGAGCAGTACTTC.

The CDR3 region has the DNA TGTGCCAGCAGCTTAAGTGGCAACCAAGAGACCCAGTACTTC. Its protein product is CASSLSGNQETQYF. This sequence joins TRBV7-3 and TRBJ2-5; D remains ambiguous. This CDR3 comprises 14 residues. Germline V gene sequence: CDR1 SGHTA, CDR2 FQGTGA. Deletions cut 1 base from V and 0 bases from J, with 6 bases between.

This clonotype has more than one count but fewer than ten. The rearrangement links TRBV5-6 to TRBJ1-4; TRBD1 is a possible D gene (6 bases). V lost 4 bases and J 0 bases, leaving 16 bases between the germline ends. CDR1 is SGHDT, CDR2 YYEEEE, per germline. CDR3 size: 17 residues. The CDR3 here is CASSLFGQPATNEKLFF. For the CDR3, the DNA is TGTGCCAGCAGCCTATTTGGACAGCCTGCAACTAATGAAAAACTGTTTTTT.

In this sample, this clonotype turned up once. The CDR3 nucleotides read TGCAGTGCTAGAGCGGGGGGTATCAAAAACATTCAGTACTTC. Protein product: CSARAGGIKNIQYF. The chain links TRBV20-1 to TRBJ2-4; 7 nucleotides align to TRBD2. The CDR3 runs 14 residues. J was trimmed by 3 bases and V by 1 base; bases with no gene match: 3. CDR1 is DFQATT, CDR2 SNEGSKA, per germline (reference sequence).

This chain uses TRBV3-1 with TRBJ1-4; 10 nucleotides line up with TRBD1. The CDR3 length is 15 residues. V gave up 8 bases and J gave up 3 bases; unmatched junction bases: 6. Germline CDR1 and CDR2: LGHDT and YNNKEL (reference sequence). In DNA form, the CDR3 reads TGTGCCAGCTCGGACGGGACAGGGGCTAATGAAAAACTGTTTTTT. Translation: CASSDGTGANEKLFF.

The V gene is TRBV5-1, the J gene TRBJ1-1, with a weak D call TRBD1 (5 bases). Germline CDR1 SGHRS, CDR2 YFSETQ. The ends were cut back, 0 bases at V and 4 bases at J, with 13 bases in the middle. CDR3 length equals 15 residues. Written as DNA, the CDR3 is TGCGCCAGCAGCTTGGGGGCCCAGGGAATCACTGAAGCTTTCTTT. It translates to CASSLGAQGITEAFF. The entire variable domain, with the rest obtained from reference TRBV5-1 and TRBJ1-1, is as follows: KAGVTQTPRYLIKTRGQQVTLSCSPISGHRSVSWYQQTPGQGLQFLFEYFSETQRNKGNFPGRFSGRQFSNSRSEMNVSTLELGDSALYLCASSLGAQGITEAFFGQGTRLTVV.

V gene TRBV29-1 combines with J gene TRBJ1-2; D is uncertain. The CDR3 contains 13 residues. The germline V gene encodes CDR1 SQVTM and CDR2 ANQGSEA. Trimming pared 2 bases from V and 7 bases from J, leaving 14 bases between. The CDR3: CSVERVGSGGYTF. CDR3 DNA: TGCAGCGTTGAAAGGGTAGGGAGTGGTGGCTACACCTTC.

V gene TRBV6-5 combines with J gene TRBJ2-7; 7 bases map to TRBD1. The J segment lost 9 bases and the V segment lost 0 bases, leaving 14 bases of the junction unmatched. From germline, CDR1 is MNHEY and CDR2 SVGAGI. CDR3 length: 16 amino acids. The CDR3 DNA follows: TGTGCCAGCAGTTACTCGTTCAGACAGGGCTATTCTGTGCAGTACTTC. Translating it yields CASSYSFRQGYSVQYF.

The V call is TRBV12-3 or TRBV12-4, the J call TRBJ1-6; weak D call: TRBD1 (5 bases). The CDR3 extends over 12 amino acids. V was pared by 2 bases and J by 14 bases, with 10 bases between. CDR3 in amino acids: CASSLQGGALHF. The CDR3 bases are TGTGCCAGCAGTTTACAGGGTGGCGCCCTCCACTTT.

This chain uses TRBV11-3 with TRBJ2-3; TRBD1 is a possible D gene (6 bases). CDR3 size: 17 residues. Trimming took off 0 bases at V and 6 bases at J, with 19 bases between the two ends. CDR1 and CDR2 from the germline V gene are SGHNT and YENEEA. CDR3 DNA: TGTGCCAGCAGCTTAGAGTCCCCGAGGCAGGGGAGTGATACGCAGTATTTT. Protein sequence: CASSLESPRQGSDTQYF.

The CDR3: CASSLGASGGITDTQYF. CDR3 coding DNA: TGTGCCAGCAGCTTGGGAGCTAGCGGGGGGATCACAGATACGCAGTATTTT. The chain is built from TRBV5-4 and TRBJ2-3; TRBD2 agrees at 11 bases. Germline assignment: CDR1 SGHNT and CDR2 YYREEE (reference sequence). This CDR3 contains 17 residues. V shed 0 bases and J 2 bases; nucleotides not matched to a gene: 5. Looking up the rest from reference TRBV5-4 and TRBJ2-3 gives the full variable domain: ETGVTQSPTHLIKTRGQQVTLRCSSQSGHNTVSWYQQALGQGPQFIFQYYREEENGRGNFPPRFSGLQFPNYSSELNVNALELDDSALYLCASSLGASGGITDTQYFGPGTRLTVL.

There are a few counts of this clonotype. The V and J genes are TRBV5-1 and TRBJ2-7; TRBD1 aligns across 8 bases. V was clipped by 4 bases and J by 5 bases; unmatched bases: 8. Germline V gene sequence: CDR1 SGHRS, CDR2 YFSETQ. CDR3 length: 14 residues. CDR3: CASSPGQGAHEQYV. CDR3 in DNA: TGCGCCAGCAGCCCTGGACAGGGAGCTCACGAGCAGTACGTC.

This clonotype was picked up many times. The chain is built from TRBV19 and TRBJ1-2, with D unclear. Trimming removed 6 bases at V and 7 bases at J, with 15 bases between. The germline gives CDR1 LNHDA, CDR2 SQIVND (reference sequence). This CDR3 comprises 13 residues. In DNA form, the CDR3 reads TGTGCCAGTAGGGCGGAAAAAGTAGGTGGCTACACCTTC. Translated, it gives CASRAEKVGGYTF.

This clonotype occurred many times. The V gene is TRBV6-1, the J gene TRBJ1-2, with no clear D. The CDR3 has 15 residues. V was clipped by 1 base and J by 2 bases, with 11 bases between them. Germline-derived CDR1 and CDR2 are MNHNS and SASEGT. CDR3 amino acids: CASSEEAGLNYGYTF. CDR3 in DNA: TGTGCCAGCAGTGAAGAAGCAGGTTTAAACTATGGCTACACCTTC.

The genes are TRBV7-8 and TRBJ1-4, with 7 bases aligning to TRBD1. CDR1 and CDR2 from the germline V gene are SGHVS and FQNEAQ. This CDR3 comprises 15 residues. J gave up 7 bases and V 5 bases, and 10 bases lay outside the gene matches. The CDR3 sequence: CASSPQDRVGEKLFF. The DNA of the CDR3 is TGTGCCAGCAGCCCACAAGACAGGGTTGGTGAAAAACTGTTTTTT.

The V and J genes are TRBV6-5 and TRBJ2-5; D not resolved. V was trimmed by 2 bases and J by 8 bases, leaving 9 bases between them. CDR3 length: 12 residues. CDR1 is MNHEY and CDR2 is SVGAGI in the germline V gene. The CDR3 reads CASSYNADTQYF. In DNA, the CDR3 is TGTGCCAGCAGTTACAACGCGGACACCCAGTACTTC.